This T cell receptor beta chain was recorded in a study of cytomegalovirus exposure and HLA in healthy donors. On the study more broadly: Findings of an earlier analysis included around 100 million unique TCR beta sequences from some 190 million T cells.

The PCR had 60 Vbeta and 13 Jbeta primers. Sequenced by immunoSEQ multiplex PCR; TCRdb stores in-frame clones only, minus some. Of more than 150,000 clones in the sample, roughly 84% were seen once. Germline CDR1 is MGHRA and CDR2 is YSYEKL. Trimming at V came to 4 bases and at J to 3 bases, leaving 3 bases not matched to a gene. This CDR3 region has 14 residues. This clone was picked up one time. Its target is not known. Study conclusions and caveats: The majority of CMV-associated TCR beta chains were reported as apparently HLA-restricted in a later analysis. Cytomegalovirus status, reportedly, was diagnosed with high specificity and sensitivity by the classifier. It was likely that a cluster of highly shared sequence variants was a sequencing artifact.

The chain has TRBV4-1 and TRBJ2-3; 8 bases match TRBD2. The receptor's source is a girl under 10 years old in good health and CMV-seropositive. Sequenced: PBMCs. The CDR3 sequence: CASSRSGSTDTQYF. The CDR3 DNA is TGCGCCAGCAGCCGAAGCGGGAGTACAGATACGCAGTATTTT.